This T cell receptor beta chain emerged from a study of blood T cell repertoires in COVID-19. Overall study context: Acute and convalescent COVID-19 samples came from the United States, Italy and Spain.

TCRdb's table, derived via immunoSEQ multiplex PCR, lists solely in-frame clones and lacks some. The table lists under 130,000 clones, over 75% of them singletons, with more than 4% in the top ten. There are 15 residues in the CDR3. Per the germline V gene, CDR1 is LNHDA and CDR2 is SQIVND (reference sequence). V shed 10 bases, J shed 4 bases, and the junction held 14 bases outside the gene matches. The V gene is TRBV19, the J gene TRBJ1-1; 8 positions match TRBD1. The sample comprised peripheral blood. The sequence came from a man aged 45-65 years with acute or convalescent COVID-19. As DNA, the CDR3 is TGTGCCACCGCGACAGGGGCGCGGTCGAGCACTGAAGCTTTCTTT. Translation: CATATGARSSTEAFF.